This record looks at one T cell receptor beta chain sequence and its context. Its specificity is not known. The record originates from a study of T cells in Graves' hyperthyroidism and ophthalmopathy. Roughly 10 ml of fresh peripheral blood supplied the PBMCs. Points from the study as a whole: Stable hyperthyroidism was told apart from ophthalmopathy by a model built on 13 V-J features. Blood shared most expanded thyroid clonotypes above 0.001.

Amplification of TCR beta CDR3 regions was performed using RNA transcripts as template. With the HTBI primer set, the TCR CDR3 went through a first round of RT-PCR. In TCRdb, the multiplex PCR reads were re-called with MiXCR into one record per CDR3 protein. The data hold about 620,000 distinct CDR3 sequences, with 15% to 20% observed a single time. The trim removed 5 bases at V and 3 bases at J, leaving 14 bases unmatched. This CDR3 spans 17 amino acids. Germline lookup yields CDR1 MDHEN and CDR2 SYDVKM. The rearrangement links TRBV28 to TRBJ1-2, with 8 nucleotides matching TRBD1. This TCR came from a woman aged 25-40 years with Graves' hyperthyroidism. The sequenced sample was blood. The CDR3 bases are TGTGCCAGCAGTACCGACGGGACAGGTGGTCGACACTATGGCTACACCTTC. Its protein product is CASSTDGTGGRHYGYTF.